Presented here are 14 T cell receptor beta chains from one specimen sequenced in a study of T cells in Graves' hyperthyroidism and ophthalmopathy. RNA transcripts provided the source from which TCR beta CDR3 regions were amplified. Researchers ran a first-round RT-PCR on the TCR CDR3 using the HTBI primer set. Using its own MiXCR run on the multiplex PCR reads, TCRdb lists one record per CDR3 protein. Of 300,000 to 400,000 distinct CDR3 sequences in the sample, about 20% were seen once. Material: blood. These receptor sequences come from a woman between 45 and 60 years old with Graves' hyperthyroidism.

V is TRBV14 and J is TRBJ2-3; a weak D match, TRBD1 (5 bases). CDR1 and CDR2 from the germline V gene are SGHDN and FVKESK. The CDR3 consists of 16 residues. With 1 base removed from V and 2 bases from J, the gap between germline ends came to 13 bases. The CDR3 coding sequence is TGTGCCAGCAGCCAAGGCAGGAGTGGGGCCACAGATACGCAGTATTTT. This codes for CASSQGRSGATDTQYF.

This clonotype occurred a few times. The rearrangement joins TRBV24-1 to TRBJ2-5, with 8 bases aligning to TRBD2. The CDR3 has 16 amino acids. V shed 3 bases and J 2 bases; nucleotides not matched to a gene: 7. Germline values: CDR1 KGHDR, CDR2 SFDVKD. CDR3 residues: CATSDPGGAVQETQYF. CDR3 sequence (DNA): TGTGCCACCAGTGATCCCGGGGGGGCGGTACAAGAGACCCAGTACTTC.

The chain employs TRBV28 and TRBJ2-7; 8 positions agree with TRBD2. The CDR3 loop spans 16 amino acids. J was trimmed by 4 bases and V by 3 bases; bases with no gene match: 11. Germline CDR1 and CDR2: MDHEN and SYDVKM. The CDR3 nucleotides are TGTGCCAGCAGTTTGGTTTTGGGGACTAGTTCGTACGAGCAGTACTTC. This gives the protein CASSLVLGTSSYEQYF.

Many counts were recorded for this clonotype. This chain connects TRBV3-1 to TRBJ1-5, with 9 bases identical to TRBD1. Trimming removed 1 base from V and 6 bases from J; junction bases left unmatched: 13. The germline CDR1 and CDR2 sequences are LGHDT and YNNKEL (reference sequence). The CDR3 is made up of 18 amino acids. In nucleotides, the CDR3 is TGTGCCAGCAGCCAAGGGCCCCCCCGACAGGGGGTGGGTCAGCCCCAGCATTTT. Residues: CASSQGPPRQGVGQPQHF.

This clonotype was seen many times. The junction shows a germline mismatch at one end, possibly a read error. The chain recombines TRBV18 with TRBJ1-1; 7 nucleotides align to TRBD1. From germline, CDR1 is KGHSH and CDR2 LQKENI. There are 14 residues in the CDR3. Here the CDR3 reads CASSPRQGNSEAFF. In nucleotides, the CDR3 is TGTGCCAGCTCACCACGACAGGGTAACAGTGAAGCTTTCTTT.

This clonotype has only a few counts. This chain connects TRBV27 to TRBJ1-6; D perhaps matches TRBD1 (5 bases). V was shortened by 8 bases and J by 7 bases, with 15 bases between the two germline ends. Germline CDR1 and CDR2: MNHEY and SMNVEV (reference sequence). This CDR3 region has 14 residues. CDR3 in amino acids: CASRRETVNSPLHF. CDR3 coding DNA: TGTGCCAGCCGGCGGGAGACAGTAAATTCACCCCTCCACTTT.

The chain employs TRBV6-2 or TRBV6-3 and TRBJ1-5; D may be TRBD1 (6 bases). Per the germline V gene, CDR1 is MNHEY and CDR2 is SVGEGT. Trimming cost V 4 bases and J 6 bases, with 10 bases left between them. The CDR3 totals 13 residues. The CDR3 loop is CASSSTGTQPQHF. CDR3 sequence (DNA): TGTGCCAGCAGTTCCACAGGGACTCAGCCCCAGCATTTT.

This clonotype was seen at least ten times. This chain uses TRBV18 with TRBJ2-7, with TRBD2 matching over 16 bases. Trimming took 4 bases from V and 6 from J; bases not matched to a gene: 9. Per germline, CDR1 KGHSH and CDR2 LQKENI. The CDR3 length is 17 residues. CDR3 residues: CASSRGLAGGHQGEQYV. The DNA for the CDR3 is TGTGCCAGCTCACGGGGACTAGCGGGGGGGCATCAAGGCGAGCAGTACGTC.

This clonotype was observed a handful of times. The CDR3 nucleotides are TGTGCCAGCAGCCAGGGGGAGAGCTATGGCTACACCTTC. This sequence encodes CASSQGESYGYTF. This sequence joins TRBV14 and TRBJ1-2; a weak D match, TRBD1 (5 bases). Germline CDR1 reads SGHDN; CDR2 reads FVKESK. V was cut by 3 bases and J by 4 bases, with 9 bases left in between. The length of the CDR3 is 13 residues.

This clonotype has more than one count but fewer than ten. The chain employs TRBV6-1 and TRBJ1-5, with 8 bases that match TRBD1. The germline V gene encodes CDR1 MNHNS and CDR2 SASEGT. CDR3 size: 15 residues. Trimming took 5 bases from V and 5 from J; bases not matched to a gene: 8. This CDR3 reads CASSQERTGYQPQHF. CDR3 coding DNA: TGTGCCAGCAGTCAAGAGAGGACAGGGTATCAGCCCCAGCATTTT.

Ten or more counts support this clonotype. The rearrangement uses TRBV5-1 and TRBJ1-6, with D perhaps TRBD1 (6 bases). Germline CDR1 is SGHRS and CDR2 is YFSETQ. The CDR3 is made up of 15 amino acids. The ends were cut back, 3 bases at V and 5 bases at J, with 12 bases in the middle. The CDR3 sequence: CASSSQTGNNSPLHF. CDR3 DNA: TGCGCCAGCAGCTCCCAAACAGGGAATAATTCACCCCTCCACTTT.

The V and J genes are TRBV27 and TRBJ2-1; D perhaps matches TRBD2 (6 bases). The V gene's germline CDR1 is MNHEY and CDR2 SMNVEV (reference sequence). Deletions cut 3 bases from V and 5 bases from J, with 26 bases between. There are 19 residues in the CDR3. The CDR3 loop reads CASSFGPPGAVYPHNEQFF. The CDR3 nucleotides are TGTGCCAGCAGTTTTGGTCCACCGGGAGCAGTTTACCCCCACAATGAGCAGTTCTTC.

The sample holds a few counts of this clonotype. V is TRBV9 and J is TRBJ2-1, with D tentatively TRBD2 (6 bases). CDR1 is SGDLS, CDR2 YYNGEE, per germline. There are 14 residues in the CDR3. Trimming pared 8 bases from V and 9 bases from J, leaving 21 bases between. The CDR3 sequence is CASTGTQYGSEQFF. CDR3 nucleotides: TGTGCCAGTACCGGGACTCAATACGGGAGTGAGCAGTTCTTC.

The chain couples TRBV28 to TRBJ1-5; D is undetermined. The V end was cut by 11 bases, the J end by 6 bases, with 20 bases between. The germline V gene encodes CDR1 MDHEN and CDR2 SYDVKM. The CDR3 runs to 14 residues. The CDR3 coding sequence is TGTGCCTCAACGGAGGGATCTCCGACTCAGCCCCAGCATTTT. Translated, it gives CASTEGSPTQPQHF.